The text below deals with one T cell receptor (beta chain). This sample stems from a study of blood T cell repertoires in COVID-19. Background on the study: Spain, Italy and the United States supplied samples that represented acute and convalescent COVID-19. T cells, B-cell-depleted T cells, or PBMCs supplied cDNA or gDNA.

The V gene's germline CDR1 is SNHLY and CDR2 FYNNEI. Trimming shortened V by 4 bases and J by 1 base, and 10 bases separated the two germline ends. CDR3 length equals 14 residues. Original analysis: How many nucleated cells were present was estimated from reference gene primer amplification. The table came from immunoSEQ multiplex PCR; TCRdb's copy has only in-frame clones and leaves some out. V and J calls plus clone size are reproduced from that table; the DNA served to infer D and trimming. The table lists approximately 60,000 clones, around 86% of them singletons, with 3% to 3.5% in the top ten. This chain uses TRBV2 with TRBJ2-5; a weak D match, TRBD1 (5 bases). Sequenced material: peripheral blood. This sequence originates from a man aged 45-65 years with active COVID-19. CDR3 protein: CASSVYRSQETQYF. In DNA form, the CDR3 reads TGTGCCAGCAGTGTGTACAGGAGCCAAGAGACCCAGTACTTC.